Shown below are 5 T cell receptor beta chains from a single sample sequenced in a study of blood T cells in healthy people across ages. A J-beta primer mix and a sample-barcoded 5' primer were used in a second PCR of roughly 6 to 12 cycles. Each CDR3 protein gets one entry after TCRdb re-called the 5' RACE reads with MiXCR. The sample consists of approximately 800,000 distinct CDR3 sequences, less than 80% of them appearing once. The source material was blood. Receptors were obtained from a man aged 25 to 40 in good health.

The rearrangement links TRBV29-1 to TRBJ2-7; the match to TRBD1 covers 9 bases. The V gene's germline CDR1 is SQVTM and CDR2 ANQGSEA. CDR3 length: 14 amino acids. The J segment lost 9 bases and the V segment lost 8 bases, leaving 17 bases of the junction unmatched. CDR3 nucleotides: TGCAGCTGCTTCGCCGGGACAGGGAAAGGCGGGCAGTACTTC. Amino acid sequence: CSCFAGTGKGGQYF.

The J gene is TRBJ2-4, the V gene TRBV7-2; D is undetermined. Matching the DNA end better, TRBJ2-7 makes the J call doubtful. CDR3 length equals 15 residues. Per the germline V gene, CDR1 is SGHTA and CDR2 is FQGNSA. CDR3 bases: TGTGCCAGCAGCTTATCAACGAGCCGGACCTACGAGCAGTACTTC. Translation: CASSLSTSRTYEQYF.

The V and J genes are TRBV12-3 or TRBV12-4 and TRBJ2-1; 14 bases are a match to TRBD2. The CDR3 consists of 15 residues. After removal of 3 bases from V and 11 bases from J, the junction contained 6 bases not matched to a gene. The CDR3 loop is CASSFATSGGEKQFF. The CDR3 DNA is TGTGCCAGCAGTTTTGCGACTAGCGGGGGGGAGAAGCAGTTCTTC.

This clonotype has just a few counts. Since a much larger clone is just one base distant, this may be a read error. The chain uses TRBV28 and TRBJ2-7; possible D gene TRBD1, 5 bases. Germline CDR1 reads MDHEN; CDR2 reads SYDVKM. The CDR3 contains 14 residues. The V end lost 7 bases, the J end lost 4 bases, and 17 bases lay between the germline ends. For the CDR3, the DNA is TGTGCCAGCACCCCACCCCCCCAGGGTTACGAGCAGTACTTC. Protein: CASTPPPQGYEQYF.

The chain is built from TRBV7-2 and TRBJ2-3, with 9 bases matching TRBD2. Germline CDR1 and CDR2: SGHTA and FQGNSA. The length of the CDR3 is 17 residues. Trimming took 6 bases from V and 2 from J; bases not matched to a gene: 12. The CDR3 sequence: CASRPDRGRGPTDTQYF. CDR3 DNA: TGTGCCAGCAGACCGGACCGCGGGAGGGGCCCCACAGATACGCAGTATTTT. The entire variable domain, with the rest obtained from reference TRBV7-2 and TRBJ2-3, is as follows: GAGVSQSPSNKVTEKGKDVELRCDPISGHTALYWYRQSLGQGLEFLIYFQGNSAPDKSGLPSDRFSAERTGGSVSTLTIQRTQQEDSAVYLCASRPDRGRGPTDTQYFGPGTRLTVL.